This T cell receptor beta chain was sequenced during a study of tumor and adjacent non-tumor tissue in lung cancer. Overall study context: There were 11 to 13 adenocarcinoma, a couple of squamous cell carcinoma and 1 small cell lung cancer cases.

This sample's RNA came from whole unsorted tissue. More than 3 cm separated this lung sample from the edge of the tumor. Concerning this clonotype itself: One end of the junction is discordant with germline, which a read error may explain.

The germline V gene has CDR1 SGHDN and CDR2 FVKESK. The CDR3 spans 13 residues. A modified ARM-PCR protocol with three rounds of nested PCR amplified TCRbeta. One entry per CDR3 protein results from TCRdb running MiXCR on the multiplex PCR reads. The sample carries almost 75,000 distinct CDR3 sequences, around 65% recorded once. V usage is TRBV14 and J usage is TRBJ1-5; no definite D call. The receptor was derived from a woman aged 50 to 60 with non-small cell lung cancer. Sequences were obtained from distant non-tumor lung tissue. CDR3 bases: TGTGTCAGCAGCCAAACCGAATCGCAGCCCCAACATTTT. It codes for CVSSQTESQPQHF.